Sequencing of this TCR beta chain was carried out in a study of graft-versus-host responses after intestinal transplantation. As for the study in general: Induction using anti-thymocyte globulin, followed by tacrolimus and steroids for two to three years, was given to all recipients. Study-wide findings and caveats: Some patients had graft-donor T cell macrochimerism. In their allografts, the ratios of graft-versus-host to host-versus-graft T cell clones were high. Early declines in HvG clones that occurred post-transplant were associated with peak circulating GvH clone levels.

Assay used: immunoSEQ multiplex PCR; TCRdb lists only in-frame clones, some missing. The data contain 25,000 to 35,000 clones, about 90% of them singletons. This clone was observed once. The target antigen is unknown. This TCR was sampled from a human patient who received an intestinal transplant, so some T cells may come from the graft donor. This specimen was PBMCs, taken approximately 460 days after intestinal transplantation.

The CDR3 DNA is TGTGCCAGCAAGGGGACAGGCATCTACACCTTC. Its protein product is CASKGTGIYTF. The rearrangement uses TRBV25-1 and TRBJ1-2; 8 bases line up with TRBD1. CDR1 and CDR2 from the germline V gene are MGHDK and SYGVNS. The CDR3 is 11 residues long. Trimming cost V 7 bases and J 10 bases; bases outside gene matches: 5.